This T cell receptor beta chain emerged from a study of siplizumab effects on memory and regulatory T cells. The CDR3 totals 15 residues. Germline V lookup: CDR1 SGHTA, CDR2 FQGNSA. Trimming took 1 base from V and 6 from J, leaving 16 bases between them. TCRdb's copy holds only in-frame clones and misses some; the assay was immunoSEQ multiplex PCR. Among 75,000 to 100,000 clones listed, roughly 94% were seen once. V and J are TRBV7-2 and TRBJ2-7; no clear D gene. This TCR was recovered from a human donor in good health. The sequenced sample was non-Treg CD4+ T cells sorted from blood. The CDR3 is CASSLDGRRVSEQYF. DNA of the CDR3: TGTGCCAGCAGCTTAGACGGCCGTAGGGTATCCGAGCAGTACTTC.